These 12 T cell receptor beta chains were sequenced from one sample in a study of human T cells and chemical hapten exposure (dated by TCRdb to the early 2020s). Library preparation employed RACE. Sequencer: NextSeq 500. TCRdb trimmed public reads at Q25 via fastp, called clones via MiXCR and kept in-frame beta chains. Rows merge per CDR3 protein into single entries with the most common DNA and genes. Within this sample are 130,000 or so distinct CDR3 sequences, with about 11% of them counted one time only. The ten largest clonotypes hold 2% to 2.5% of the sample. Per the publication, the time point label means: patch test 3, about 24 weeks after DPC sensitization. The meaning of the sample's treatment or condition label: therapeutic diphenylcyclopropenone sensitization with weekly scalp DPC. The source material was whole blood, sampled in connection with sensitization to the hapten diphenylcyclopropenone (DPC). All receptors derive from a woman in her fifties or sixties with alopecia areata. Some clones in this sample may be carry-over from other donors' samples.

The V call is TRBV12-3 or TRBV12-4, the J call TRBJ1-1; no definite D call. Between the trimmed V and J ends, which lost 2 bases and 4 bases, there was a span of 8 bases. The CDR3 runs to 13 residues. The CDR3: CASSLMGGTEAFF. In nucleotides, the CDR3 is TGTGCCAGCAGTTTAATGGGCGGCACTGAAGCTTTCTTT.

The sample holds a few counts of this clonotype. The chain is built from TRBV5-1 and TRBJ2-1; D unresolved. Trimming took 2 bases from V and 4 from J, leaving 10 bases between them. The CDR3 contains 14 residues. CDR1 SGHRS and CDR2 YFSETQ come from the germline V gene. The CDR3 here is CASSFLLPYNEQFF. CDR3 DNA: TGCGCCAGCAGCTTCCTATTACCGTACAATGAGCAGTTCTTC.

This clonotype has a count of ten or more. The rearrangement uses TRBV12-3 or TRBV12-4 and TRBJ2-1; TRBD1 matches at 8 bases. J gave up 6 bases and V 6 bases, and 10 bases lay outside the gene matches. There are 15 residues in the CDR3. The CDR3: CASRPSGQVRNEQFF. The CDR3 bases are TGTGCCAGCAGACCCTCGGGACAGGTACGCAATGAGCAGTTCTTC.

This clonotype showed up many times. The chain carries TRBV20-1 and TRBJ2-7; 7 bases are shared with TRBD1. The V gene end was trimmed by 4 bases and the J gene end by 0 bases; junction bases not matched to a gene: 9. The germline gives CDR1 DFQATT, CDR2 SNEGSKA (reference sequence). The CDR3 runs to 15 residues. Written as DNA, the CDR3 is TGCAGTGCTACTGGACAGGCCAAAAACTCCTACGAGCAGTACTTC. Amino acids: CSATGQAKNSYEQYF.

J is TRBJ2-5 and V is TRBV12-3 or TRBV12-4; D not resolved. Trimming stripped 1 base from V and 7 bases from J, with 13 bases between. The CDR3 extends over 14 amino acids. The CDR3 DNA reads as TGTGCCAGCAGTTTAGGACTCGCCGTTGGGACCCAGTACTTC. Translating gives CASSLGLAVGTQYF.

CDR3 sequence: CAITRDLLYTF. CDR3 DNA sequence: TGTGCCATCACCCGGGACCTCCTCTACACCTTC. The gene calls are TRBV10-3 and TRBJ1-2; D is perhaps TRBD1 (5 bases). Germline CDR1 reads ENHRY; CDR2 reads SYGVKD. The CDR3 consists of 11 residues. V lost 7 bases and J lost 10, with 13 bases in between.

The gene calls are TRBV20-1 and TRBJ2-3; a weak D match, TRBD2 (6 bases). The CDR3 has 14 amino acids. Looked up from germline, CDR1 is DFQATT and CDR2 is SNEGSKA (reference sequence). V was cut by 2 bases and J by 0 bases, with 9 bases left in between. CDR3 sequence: CSARLARSTDTQYF. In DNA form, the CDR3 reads TGCAGTGCTAGACTAGCGCGTAGCACAGATACGCAGTATTTT.

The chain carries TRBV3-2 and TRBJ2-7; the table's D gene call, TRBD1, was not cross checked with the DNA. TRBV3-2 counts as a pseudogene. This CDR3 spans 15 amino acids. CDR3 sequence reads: CASSQDRGCSYEQYF. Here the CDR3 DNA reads TGTGCCAGCAGCCAAGACCGGGGATGCTCCTACGAGCAGTACTTC.

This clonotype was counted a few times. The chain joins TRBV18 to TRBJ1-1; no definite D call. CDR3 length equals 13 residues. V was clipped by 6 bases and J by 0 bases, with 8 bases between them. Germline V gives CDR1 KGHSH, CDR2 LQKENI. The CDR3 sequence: CASSPQMNTEAFF. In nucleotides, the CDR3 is TGTGCCAGCTCCCCCCAGATGAACACTGAAGCTTTCTTT.

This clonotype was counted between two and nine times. The CDR3 reads CSVWDRGSNQPQHF. The CDR3 DNA is TGCAGCGTTTGGGACAGGGGAAGCAATCAGCCCCAGCATTTT. V gene TRBV29-1 combines with J gene TRBJ1-5; 10 positions match TRBD1. CDR1 is SQVTM, CDR2 ANQGSEA, per germline. The CDR3 length is 14 residues. V was clipped by 5 bases and J by 1 base; unmatched bases: 2.

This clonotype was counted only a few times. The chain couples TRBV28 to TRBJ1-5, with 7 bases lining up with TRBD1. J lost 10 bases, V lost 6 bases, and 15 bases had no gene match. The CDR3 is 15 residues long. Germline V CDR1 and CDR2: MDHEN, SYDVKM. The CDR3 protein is CASRGDSQGALPQHF. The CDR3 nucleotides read TGTGCCAGCAGAGGGGACAGCCAAGGGGCACTACCCCAGCATTTT.

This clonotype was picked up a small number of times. The CDR3 DNA reads TGCGCCAGCAGCTTGGGGGCAGAAGCTTTCTTT. Translating gives CASSLGAEAFF. The V gene is TRBV5-1, the J gene TRBJ1-1, with no clear D. CDR3 length equals 11 residues. Between the trimmed V and J ends, which lost 0 bases and 8 bases, there was a span of 5 bases. Germline V gene sequence: CDR1 SGHRS, CDR2 YFSETQ.